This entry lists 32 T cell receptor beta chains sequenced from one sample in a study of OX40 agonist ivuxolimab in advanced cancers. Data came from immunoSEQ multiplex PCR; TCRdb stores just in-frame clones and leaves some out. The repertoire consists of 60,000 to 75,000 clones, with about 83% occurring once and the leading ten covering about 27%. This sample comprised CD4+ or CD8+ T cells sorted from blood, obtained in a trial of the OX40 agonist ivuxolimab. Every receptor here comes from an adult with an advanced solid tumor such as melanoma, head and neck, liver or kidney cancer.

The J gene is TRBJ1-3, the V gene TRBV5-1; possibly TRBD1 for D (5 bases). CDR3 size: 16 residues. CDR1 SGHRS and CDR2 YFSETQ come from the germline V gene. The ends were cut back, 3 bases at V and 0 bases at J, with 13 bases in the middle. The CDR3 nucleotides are TGCGCCAGCAGCTGGACGGGACGGAACTCTGGAAACACCATATATTTT. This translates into CASSWTGRNSGNTIYF.

The CDR3 region is CASKDSPSTDTQYF. CDR3 bases: TGCGCCAGCAAGGACAGCCCTAGCACAGATACGCAGTATTTT. The chain combines TRBV10-2 with TRBJ2-3; possible D gene TRBD1, 6 bases. Germline V CDR1 and CDR2: WSHSY, SAAADI. V lost 7 bases to trimming and J lost 0 bases, with 11 bases between them. CDR3 length: 14 residues.

CDR3 DNA sequence: TGCGCCAGCAGCCAAGAAGGGGTTAGGGAGACCCAGTACTTC. Translation gives CASSQEGVRETQYF. The chain has TRBV4-1 and TRBJ2-5; TRBD1 might be the D (5 bases). CDR3 length: 14 amino acids. V was shortened by 0 bases and J by 5 bases, with 10 bases between the two germline ends. Germline V gene data show CDR1 as MGHRA and CDR2 as YSYEKL.

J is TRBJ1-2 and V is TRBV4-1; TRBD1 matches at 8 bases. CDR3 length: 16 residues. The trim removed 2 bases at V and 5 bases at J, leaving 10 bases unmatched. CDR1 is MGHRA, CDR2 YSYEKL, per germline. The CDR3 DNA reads TGCGCCAGCAGCCAATTGACCGGGACAGGAGTTTATGGCTACACCTTC. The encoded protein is CASSQLTGTGVYGYTF.

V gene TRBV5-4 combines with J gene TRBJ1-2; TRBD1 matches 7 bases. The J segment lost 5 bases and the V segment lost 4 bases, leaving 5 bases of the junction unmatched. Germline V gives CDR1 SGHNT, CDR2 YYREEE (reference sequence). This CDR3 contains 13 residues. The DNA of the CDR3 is TGTGCCAGCAGCCTTCCACAGGGGTATGGCTACACCTTC. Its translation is CASSLPQGYGYTF.

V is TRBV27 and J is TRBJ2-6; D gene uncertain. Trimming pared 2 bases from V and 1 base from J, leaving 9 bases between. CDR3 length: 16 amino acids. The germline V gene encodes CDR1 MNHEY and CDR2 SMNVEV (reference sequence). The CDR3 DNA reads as TGTGCCAGCAGTTTACAGTTTATATCTGGGGCCAACGTCCTGACTTTC. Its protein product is CASSLQFISGANVLTF.

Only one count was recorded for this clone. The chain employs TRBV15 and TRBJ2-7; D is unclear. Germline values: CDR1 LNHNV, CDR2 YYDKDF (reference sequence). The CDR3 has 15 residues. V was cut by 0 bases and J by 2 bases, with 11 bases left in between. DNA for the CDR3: TGTGCCACCAGCAGAGATGTCCAGGCCCCCTACGAGCAGTACTTC. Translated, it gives CATSRDVQAPYEQYF.

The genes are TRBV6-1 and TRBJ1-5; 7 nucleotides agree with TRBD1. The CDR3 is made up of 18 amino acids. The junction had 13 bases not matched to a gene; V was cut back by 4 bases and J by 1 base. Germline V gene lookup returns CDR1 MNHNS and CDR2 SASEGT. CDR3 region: CASSGRQGLWGSNQPQHF. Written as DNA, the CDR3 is TGTGCCAGCAGTGGCCGACAGGGCTTGTGGGGGAGCAATCAGCCCCAGCATTTT.

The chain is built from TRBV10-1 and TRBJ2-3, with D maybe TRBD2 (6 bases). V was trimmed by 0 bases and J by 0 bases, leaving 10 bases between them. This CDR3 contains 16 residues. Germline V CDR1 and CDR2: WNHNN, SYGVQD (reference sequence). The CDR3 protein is CASSESGSGSTDTQYF. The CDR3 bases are TGCGCCAGCAGTGAGTCGGGTAGCGGTAGCACAGATACGCAGTATTTT.

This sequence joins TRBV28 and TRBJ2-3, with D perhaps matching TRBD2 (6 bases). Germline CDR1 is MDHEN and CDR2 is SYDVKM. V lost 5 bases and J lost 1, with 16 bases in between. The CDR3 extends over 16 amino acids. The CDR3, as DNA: TGTGCCAGCAGTATACCGGGACTCATTGGCACAGATACGCAGTATTTT. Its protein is CASSIPGLIGTDTQYF.

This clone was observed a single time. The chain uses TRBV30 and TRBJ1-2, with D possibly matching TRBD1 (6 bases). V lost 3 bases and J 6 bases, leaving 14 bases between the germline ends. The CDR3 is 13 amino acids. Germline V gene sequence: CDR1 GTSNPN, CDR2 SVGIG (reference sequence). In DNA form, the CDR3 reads TGTGCCTGGAGCTTAACAGGGCTCCATGGCTACACCTTC. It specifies CAWSLTGLHGYTF.

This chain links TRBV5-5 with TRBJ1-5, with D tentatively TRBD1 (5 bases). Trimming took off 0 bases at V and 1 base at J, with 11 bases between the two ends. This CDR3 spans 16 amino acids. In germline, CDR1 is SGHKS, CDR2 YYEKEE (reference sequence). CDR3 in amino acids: CASSLEGTGSNQPQHF. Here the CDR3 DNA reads TGTGCCAGCAGCTTGGAAGGGACTGGAAGCAATCAGCCCCAGCATTTT.

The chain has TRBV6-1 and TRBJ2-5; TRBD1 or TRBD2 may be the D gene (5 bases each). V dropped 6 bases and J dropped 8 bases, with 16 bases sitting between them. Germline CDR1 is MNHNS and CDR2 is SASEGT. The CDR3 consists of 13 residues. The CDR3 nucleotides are TGTGCCAGCAGGACGGGGCTCTTGGAAACCCAGTACTTC. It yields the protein CASRTGLLETQYF.

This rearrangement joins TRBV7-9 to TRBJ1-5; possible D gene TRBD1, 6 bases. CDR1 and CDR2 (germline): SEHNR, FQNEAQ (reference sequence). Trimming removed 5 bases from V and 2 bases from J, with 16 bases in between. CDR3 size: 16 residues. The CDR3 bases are TGTGCCAGCAGCAGCTTAACAGGGAGCGGCAATCAGCCCCAGCATTTT. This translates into CASSSLTGSGNQPQHF.

The CDR3 coding sequence is TGTGCCAGCAGCTTTCAAACGGGACACAGAAACCAGCCCCAGCATTTT. Translation gives CASSFQTGHRNQPQHF. V and J are TRBV7-2 and TRBJ1-5; tentative D call: TRBD1 (6 bases). CDR1 is SGHTA and CDR2 is FQGNSA in the germline V gene. This CDR3 spans 16 amino acids. V was pared by 3 bases and J by 7 bases, with 19 bases between.

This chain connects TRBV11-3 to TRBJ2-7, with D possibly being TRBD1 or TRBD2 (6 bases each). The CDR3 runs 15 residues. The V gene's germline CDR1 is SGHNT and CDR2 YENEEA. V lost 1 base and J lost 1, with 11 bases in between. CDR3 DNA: TGTGCCAGCAGCTTAGGGGGGGCCCGATCCTACGAGCAGTACTTC. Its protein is CASSLGGARSYEQYF.

Here the CDR3 reads CASSPQTGYSYEQYF. The CDR3 DNA sequence: TGTGCCAGCAGCCCTCAGACAGGCTACTCCTACGAGCAGTACTTC. The chain has TRBV7-2 and TRBJ2-7, with TRBD1 as a possible D gene (6 bases). CDR1 and CDR2 (germline): SGHTA, FQGNSA. The germline V and J ends were trimmed by 5 bases and 0 bases, with 14 bases remaining between them. CDR3 size: 15 residues.

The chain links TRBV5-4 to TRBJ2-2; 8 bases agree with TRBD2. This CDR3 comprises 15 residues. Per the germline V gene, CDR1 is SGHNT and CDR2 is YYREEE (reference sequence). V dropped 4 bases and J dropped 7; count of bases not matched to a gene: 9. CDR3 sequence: CASSAAGESVGELFF. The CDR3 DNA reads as TGTGCCAGCAGCGCAGCGGGAGAGTCGGTCGGGGAGCTGTTTTTT.

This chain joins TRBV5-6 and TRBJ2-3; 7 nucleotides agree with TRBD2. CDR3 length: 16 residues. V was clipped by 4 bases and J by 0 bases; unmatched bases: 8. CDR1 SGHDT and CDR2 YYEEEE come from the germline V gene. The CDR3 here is CASSPLTSQSTDTQYF. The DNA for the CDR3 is TGTGCCAGCAGCCCTCTGACTAGCCAAAGCACAGATACGCAGTATTTT.

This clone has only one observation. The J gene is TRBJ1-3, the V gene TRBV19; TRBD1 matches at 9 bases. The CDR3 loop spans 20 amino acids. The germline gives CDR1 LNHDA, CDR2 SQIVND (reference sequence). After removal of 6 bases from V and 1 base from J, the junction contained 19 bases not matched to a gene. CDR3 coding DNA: TGTGCCAGTAGCTACCGTTCCTCTGGGACAGGGTCCCCTTCTGGAAACACCATATATTTT. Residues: CASSYRSSGTGSPSGNTIYF.

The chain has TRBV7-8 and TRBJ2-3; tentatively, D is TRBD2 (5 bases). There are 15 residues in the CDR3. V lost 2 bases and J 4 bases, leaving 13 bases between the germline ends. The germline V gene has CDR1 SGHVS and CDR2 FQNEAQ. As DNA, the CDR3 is TGTGCCAGCAGCTTATTAGGAGCGGCCTCAGATACGCAGTATTTT. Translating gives CASSLLGAASDTQYF.

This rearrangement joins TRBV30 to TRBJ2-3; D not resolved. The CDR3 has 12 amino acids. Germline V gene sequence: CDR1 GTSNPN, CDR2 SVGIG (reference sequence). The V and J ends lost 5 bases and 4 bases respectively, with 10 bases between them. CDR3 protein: CAWGLGADTQYF. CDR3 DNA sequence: TGTGCCTGGGGTCTAGGTGCAGATACGCAGTATTTT.

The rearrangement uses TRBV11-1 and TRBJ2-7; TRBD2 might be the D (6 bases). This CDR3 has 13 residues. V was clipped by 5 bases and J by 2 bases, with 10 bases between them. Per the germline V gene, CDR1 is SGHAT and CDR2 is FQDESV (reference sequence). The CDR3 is CASSPGGAYEQYF. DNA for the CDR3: TGTGCCAGCAGCCCCGGAGGGGCCTACGAGCAGTACTTC.

The CDR3 protein is CASSLTGGETQYF. Written as DNA, the CDR3 is TGTGCCAGCAGCTTGACAGGGGGCGAGACCCAGTACTTC. The chain couples TRBV7-2 to TRBJ2-5; TRBD1 aligns across 10 bases. The CDR3 is 13 residues long. The germline V gene has CDR1 SGHTA and CDR2 FQGNSA. Germline trimming cut 3 bases from V and 5 bases from J; bases unmatched to any gene: 0.

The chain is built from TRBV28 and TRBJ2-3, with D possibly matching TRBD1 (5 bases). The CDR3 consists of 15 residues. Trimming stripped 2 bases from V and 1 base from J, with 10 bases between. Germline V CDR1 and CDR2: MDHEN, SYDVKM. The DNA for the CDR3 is TGTGCCAGCAGTTTAGGGGCCACCCGCACAGATACGCAGTATTTT. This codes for CASSLGATRTDTQYF.

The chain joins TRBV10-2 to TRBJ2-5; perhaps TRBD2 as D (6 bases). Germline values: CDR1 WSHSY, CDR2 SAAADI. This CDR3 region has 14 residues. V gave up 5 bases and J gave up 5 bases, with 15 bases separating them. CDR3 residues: CASSTILAWETQYF. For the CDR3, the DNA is TGCGCCAGCAGTACAATACTAGCCTGGGAGACCCAGTACTTC.

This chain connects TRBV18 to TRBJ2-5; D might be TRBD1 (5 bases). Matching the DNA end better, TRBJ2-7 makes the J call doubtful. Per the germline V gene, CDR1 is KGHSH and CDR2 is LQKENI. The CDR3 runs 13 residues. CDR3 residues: CASSSGSAVEQYF. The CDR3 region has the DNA TGTGCCAGCTCATCAGGGTCGGCAGTCGAGCAGTACTTC.

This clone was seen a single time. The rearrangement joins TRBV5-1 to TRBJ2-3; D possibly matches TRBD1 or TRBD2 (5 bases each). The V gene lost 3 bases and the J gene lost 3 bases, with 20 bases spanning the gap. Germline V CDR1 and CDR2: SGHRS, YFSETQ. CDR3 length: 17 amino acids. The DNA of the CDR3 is TGCGCCAGCAGCTCTAGGACTGGCCAAGGGGTGACAGATACGCAGTATTTT. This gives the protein CASSSRTGQGVTDTQYF.

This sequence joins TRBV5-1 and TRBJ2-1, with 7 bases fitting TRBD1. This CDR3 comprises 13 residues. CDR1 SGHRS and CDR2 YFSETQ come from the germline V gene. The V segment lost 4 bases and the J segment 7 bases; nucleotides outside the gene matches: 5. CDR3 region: CASSLTGVNEQFF. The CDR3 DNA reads TGCGCCAGCAGCCTCACAGGGGTTAATGAGCAGTTCTTC. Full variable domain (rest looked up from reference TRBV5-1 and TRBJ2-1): KAGVTQTPRYLIKTRGQQVTLSCSPISGHRSVSWYQQTPGQGLQFLFEYFSETQRNKGNFPGRFSGRQFSNSRSEMNVSTLELGDSALYLCASSLTGVNEQFFGPGTRLTVL.

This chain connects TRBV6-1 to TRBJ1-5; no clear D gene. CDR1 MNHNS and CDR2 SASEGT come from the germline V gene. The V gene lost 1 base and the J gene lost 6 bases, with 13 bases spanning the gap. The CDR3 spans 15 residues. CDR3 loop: CASSEGPSRGQPQHF. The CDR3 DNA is TGTGCCAGCAGTGAAGGGCCCTCGCGGGGTCAGCCCCAGCATTTT.

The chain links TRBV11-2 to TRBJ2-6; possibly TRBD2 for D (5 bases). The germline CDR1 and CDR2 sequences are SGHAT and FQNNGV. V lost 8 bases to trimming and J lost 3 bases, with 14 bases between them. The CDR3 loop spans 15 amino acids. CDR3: CASADLRGGANVLTF. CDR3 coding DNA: TGTGCCAGCGCCGACCTACGGGGTGGGGCCAACGTCCTGACTTTC.

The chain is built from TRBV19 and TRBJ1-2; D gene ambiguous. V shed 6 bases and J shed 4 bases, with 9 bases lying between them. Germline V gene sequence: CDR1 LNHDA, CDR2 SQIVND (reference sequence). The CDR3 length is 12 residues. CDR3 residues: CASSRGSYGYTF. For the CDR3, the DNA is TGTGCCAGTAGCCGAGGGAGCTATGGCTACACCTTC.